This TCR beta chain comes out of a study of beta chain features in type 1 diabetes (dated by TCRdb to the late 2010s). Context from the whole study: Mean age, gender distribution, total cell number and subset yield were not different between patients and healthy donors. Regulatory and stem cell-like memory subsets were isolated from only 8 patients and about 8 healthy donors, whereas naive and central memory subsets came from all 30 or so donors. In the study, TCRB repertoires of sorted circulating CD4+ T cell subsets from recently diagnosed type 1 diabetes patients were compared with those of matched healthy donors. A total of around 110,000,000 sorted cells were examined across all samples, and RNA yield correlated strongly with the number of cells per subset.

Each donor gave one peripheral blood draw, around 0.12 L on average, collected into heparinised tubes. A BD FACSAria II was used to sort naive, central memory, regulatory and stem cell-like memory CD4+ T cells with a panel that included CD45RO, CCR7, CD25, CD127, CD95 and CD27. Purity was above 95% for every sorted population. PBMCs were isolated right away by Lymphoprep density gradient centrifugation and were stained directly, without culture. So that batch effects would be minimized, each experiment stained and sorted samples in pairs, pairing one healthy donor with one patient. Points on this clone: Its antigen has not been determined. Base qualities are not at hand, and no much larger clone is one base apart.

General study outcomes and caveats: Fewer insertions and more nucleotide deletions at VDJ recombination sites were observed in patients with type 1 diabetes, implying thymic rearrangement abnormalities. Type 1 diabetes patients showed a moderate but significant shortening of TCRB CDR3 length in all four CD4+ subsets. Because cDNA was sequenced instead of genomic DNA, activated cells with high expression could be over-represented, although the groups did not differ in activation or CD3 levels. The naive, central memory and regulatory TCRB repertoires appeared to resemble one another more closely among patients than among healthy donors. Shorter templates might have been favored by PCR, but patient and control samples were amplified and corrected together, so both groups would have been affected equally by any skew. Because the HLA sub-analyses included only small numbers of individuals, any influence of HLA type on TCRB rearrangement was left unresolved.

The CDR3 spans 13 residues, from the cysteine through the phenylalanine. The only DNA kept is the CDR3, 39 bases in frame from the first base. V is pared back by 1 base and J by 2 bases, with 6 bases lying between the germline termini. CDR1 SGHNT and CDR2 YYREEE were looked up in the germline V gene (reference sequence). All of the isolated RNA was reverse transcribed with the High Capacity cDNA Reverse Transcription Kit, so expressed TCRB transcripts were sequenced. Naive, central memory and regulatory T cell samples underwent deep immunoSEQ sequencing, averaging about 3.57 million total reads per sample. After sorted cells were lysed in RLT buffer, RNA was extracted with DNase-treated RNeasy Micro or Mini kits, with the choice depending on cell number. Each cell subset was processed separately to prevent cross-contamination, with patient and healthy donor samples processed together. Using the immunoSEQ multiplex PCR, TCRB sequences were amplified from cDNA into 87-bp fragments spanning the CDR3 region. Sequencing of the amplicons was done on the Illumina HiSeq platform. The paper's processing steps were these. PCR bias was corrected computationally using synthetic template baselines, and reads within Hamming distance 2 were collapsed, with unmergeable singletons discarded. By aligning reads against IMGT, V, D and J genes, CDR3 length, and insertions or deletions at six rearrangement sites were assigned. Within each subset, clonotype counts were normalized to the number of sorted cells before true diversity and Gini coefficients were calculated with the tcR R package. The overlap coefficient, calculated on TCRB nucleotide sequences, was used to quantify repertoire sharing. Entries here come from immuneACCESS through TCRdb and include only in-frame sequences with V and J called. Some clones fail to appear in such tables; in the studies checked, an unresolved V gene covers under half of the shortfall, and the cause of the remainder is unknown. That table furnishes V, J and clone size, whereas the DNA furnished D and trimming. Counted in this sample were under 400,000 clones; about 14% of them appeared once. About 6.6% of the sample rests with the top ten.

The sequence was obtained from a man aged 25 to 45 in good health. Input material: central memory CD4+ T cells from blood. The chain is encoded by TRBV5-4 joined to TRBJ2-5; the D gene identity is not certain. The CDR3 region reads CASSLYRQETQYF. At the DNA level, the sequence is TGTGCCAGCAGCTTGTACAGACAAGAGACCCAGTACTTC.